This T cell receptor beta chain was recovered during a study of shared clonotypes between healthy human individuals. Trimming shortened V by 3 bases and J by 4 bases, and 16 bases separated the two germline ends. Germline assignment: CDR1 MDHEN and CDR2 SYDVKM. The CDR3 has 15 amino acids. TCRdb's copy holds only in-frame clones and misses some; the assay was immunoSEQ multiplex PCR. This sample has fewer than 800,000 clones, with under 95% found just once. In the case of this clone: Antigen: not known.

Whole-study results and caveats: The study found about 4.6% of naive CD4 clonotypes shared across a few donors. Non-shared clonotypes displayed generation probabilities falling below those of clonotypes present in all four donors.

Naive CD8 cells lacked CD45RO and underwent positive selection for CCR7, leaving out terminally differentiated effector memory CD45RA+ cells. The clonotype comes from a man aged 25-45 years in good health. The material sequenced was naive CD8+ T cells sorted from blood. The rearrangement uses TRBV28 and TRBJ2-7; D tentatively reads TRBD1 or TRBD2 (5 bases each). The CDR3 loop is CASSLGRDSQYEQYF. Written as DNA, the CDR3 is TGTGCCAGCAGTTTGGGACGCGACAGCCAATACGAGCAGTACTTC.